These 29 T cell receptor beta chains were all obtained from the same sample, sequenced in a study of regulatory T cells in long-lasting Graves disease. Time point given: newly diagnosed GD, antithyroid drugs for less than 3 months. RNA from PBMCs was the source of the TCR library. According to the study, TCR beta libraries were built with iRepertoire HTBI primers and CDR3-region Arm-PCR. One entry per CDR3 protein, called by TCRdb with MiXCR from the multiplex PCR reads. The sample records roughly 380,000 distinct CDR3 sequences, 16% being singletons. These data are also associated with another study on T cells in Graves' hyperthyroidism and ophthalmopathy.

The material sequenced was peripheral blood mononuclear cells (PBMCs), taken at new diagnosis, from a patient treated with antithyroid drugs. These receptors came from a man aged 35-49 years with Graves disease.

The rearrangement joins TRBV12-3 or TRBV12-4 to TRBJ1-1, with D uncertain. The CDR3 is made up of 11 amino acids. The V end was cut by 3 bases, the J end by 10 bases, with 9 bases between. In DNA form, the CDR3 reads TGTGCCAGCAGTTTTCTTGGCGGAGCTTTCTTT. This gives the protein CASSFLGGAFF.

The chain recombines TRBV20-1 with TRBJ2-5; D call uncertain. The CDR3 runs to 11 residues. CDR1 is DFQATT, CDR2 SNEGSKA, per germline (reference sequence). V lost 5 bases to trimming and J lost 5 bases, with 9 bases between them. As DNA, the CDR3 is TGCAGTGCTGTGGTGGGTGAGACCCAGTACTTC. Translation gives CSAVVGETQYF.

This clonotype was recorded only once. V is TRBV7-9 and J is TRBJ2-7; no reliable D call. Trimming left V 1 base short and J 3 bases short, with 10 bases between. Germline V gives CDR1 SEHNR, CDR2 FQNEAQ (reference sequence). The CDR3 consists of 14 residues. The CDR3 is CASSLGGERYEQYF. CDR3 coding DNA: TGTGCCAGCAGCTTAGGCGGAGAGCGCTACGAGCAGTACTTC. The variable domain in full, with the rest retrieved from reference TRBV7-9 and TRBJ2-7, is DTGVSQNPRHKITKRGQNVTFRCDPISEHNRLYWYRQTLGQGPEFLTYFQNEAQLEKSRLLSDRFSAERPKGSFSTLEIQRTEQGDSAMYLCASSLGGERYEQYFGPGTRLTVT.

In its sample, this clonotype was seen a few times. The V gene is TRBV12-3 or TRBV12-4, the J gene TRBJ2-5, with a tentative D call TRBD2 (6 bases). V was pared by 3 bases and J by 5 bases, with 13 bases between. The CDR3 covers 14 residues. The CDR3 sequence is CASSFGTSLETQYF. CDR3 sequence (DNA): TGTGCCAGCAGTTTCGGGACTTCTCTGGAGACCCAGTACTTC.

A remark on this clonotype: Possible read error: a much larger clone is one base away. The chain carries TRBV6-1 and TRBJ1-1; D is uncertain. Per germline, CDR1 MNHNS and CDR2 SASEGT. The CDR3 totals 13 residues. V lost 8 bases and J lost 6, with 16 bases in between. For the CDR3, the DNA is TGTGCCAGCGGGAGGAGGCTGTTGGCTGAAGCTTTCTTT. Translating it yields CASGRRLLAEAFF.

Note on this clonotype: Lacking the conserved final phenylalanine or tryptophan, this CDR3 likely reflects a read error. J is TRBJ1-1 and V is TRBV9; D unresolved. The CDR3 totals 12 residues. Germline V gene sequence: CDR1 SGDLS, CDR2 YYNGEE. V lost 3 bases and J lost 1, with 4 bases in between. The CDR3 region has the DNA TGTGCCAGCAGCGGATCGAACACTGAAGCTTTCTCT. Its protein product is CASSGSNTEAFS.

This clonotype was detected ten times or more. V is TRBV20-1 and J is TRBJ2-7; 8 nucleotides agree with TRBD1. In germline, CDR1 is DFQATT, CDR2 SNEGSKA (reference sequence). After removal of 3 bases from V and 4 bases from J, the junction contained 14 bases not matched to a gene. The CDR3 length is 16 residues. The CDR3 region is CSARGTGGRVSYEQYF. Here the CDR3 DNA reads TGCAGTGCTAGGGGGACAGGCGGTAGGGTTTCTTACGAGCAGTACTTC.

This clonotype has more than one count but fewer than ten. CDR3 protein: CASSLGQMGQPQHF. CDR3 in DNA: TGTGCCAGCAGCTTGGGACAGATGGGTCAGCCCCAGCATTTT. This chain connects TRBV5-6 to TRBJ1-5; D perhaps matches TRBD1 (5 bases). Trimming pared 0 bases from V and 6 bases from J, leaving 10 bases between. The CDR3 runs to 14 residues. CDR1 is SGHDT and CDR2 is YYEEEE in the germline V gene.

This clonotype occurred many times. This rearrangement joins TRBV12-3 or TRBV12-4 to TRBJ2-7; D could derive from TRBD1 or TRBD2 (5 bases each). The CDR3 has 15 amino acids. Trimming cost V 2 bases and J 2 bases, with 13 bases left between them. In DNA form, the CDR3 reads TGTGCCAGCAGTTTAACGGGACGGGGACCCTACGAGCAGTACTTC. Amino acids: CASSLTGRGPYEQYF.

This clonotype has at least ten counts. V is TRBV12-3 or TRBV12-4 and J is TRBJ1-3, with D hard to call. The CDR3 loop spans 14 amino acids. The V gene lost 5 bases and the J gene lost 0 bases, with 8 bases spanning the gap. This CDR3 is CASSQDLSGNTIYF. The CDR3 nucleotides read TGTGCCAGCAGTCAGGACCTCTCTGGAAACACCATATATTTT.

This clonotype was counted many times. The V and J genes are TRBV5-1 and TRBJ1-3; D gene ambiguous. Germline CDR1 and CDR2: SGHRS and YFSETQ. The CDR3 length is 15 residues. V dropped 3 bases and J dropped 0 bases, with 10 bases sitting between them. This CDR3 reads CASSSGGSSGNTIYF. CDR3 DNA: TGCGCCAGCAGCTCGGGCGGTAGCTCTGGAAACACCATATATTTT.

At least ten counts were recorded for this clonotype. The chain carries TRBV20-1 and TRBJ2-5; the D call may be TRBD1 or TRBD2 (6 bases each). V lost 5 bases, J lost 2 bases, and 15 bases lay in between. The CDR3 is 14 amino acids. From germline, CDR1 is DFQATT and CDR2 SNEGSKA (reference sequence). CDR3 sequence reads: CSALKGGRQETQYF. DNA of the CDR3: TGCAGTGCTTTAAAAGGGGGGCGGCAAGAGACCCAGTACTTC.

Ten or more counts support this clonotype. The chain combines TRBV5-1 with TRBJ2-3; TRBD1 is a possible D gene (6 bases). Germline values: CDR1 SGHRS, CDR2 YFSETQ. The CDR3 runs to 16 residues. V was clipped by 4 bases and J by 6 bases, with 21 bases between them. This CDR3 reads CASSAGWTAEDDTQYF. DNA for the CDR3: TGCGCCAGCAGCGCCGGTTGGACAGCGGAGGATGATACGCAGTATTTT.

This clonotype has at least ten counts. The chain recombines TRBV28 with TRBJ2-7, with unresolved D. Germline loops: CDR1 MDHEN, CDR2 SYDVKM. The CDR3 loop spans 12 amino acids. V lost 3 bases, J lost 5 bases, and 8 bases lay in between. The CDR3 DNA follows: TGTGCCAGCAGTTTGGGCTGGAACGAGCAGTACTTC. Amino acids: CASSLGWNEQYF.

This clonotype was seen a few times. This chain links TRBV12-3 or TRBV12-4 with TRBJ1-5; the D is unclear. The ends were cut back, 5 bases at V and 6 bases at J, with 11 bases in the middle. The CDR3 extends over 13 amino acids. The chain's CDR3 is CASSKTSPQPQHF. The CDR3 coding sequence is TGTGCCAGCAGTAAGACGAGCCCTCAGCCCCAGCATTTT.

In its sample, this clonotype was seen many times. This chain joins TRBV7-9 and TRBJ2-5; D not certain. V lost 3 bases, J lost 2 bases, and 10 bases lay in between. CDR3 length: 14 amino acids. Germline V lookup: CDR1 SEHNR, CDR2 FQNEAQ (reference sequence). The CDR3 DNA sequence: TGTGCCAGCAGCTTGTTCGGCAGGCAAGAGACCCAGTACTTC. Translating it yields CASSLFGRQETQYF.

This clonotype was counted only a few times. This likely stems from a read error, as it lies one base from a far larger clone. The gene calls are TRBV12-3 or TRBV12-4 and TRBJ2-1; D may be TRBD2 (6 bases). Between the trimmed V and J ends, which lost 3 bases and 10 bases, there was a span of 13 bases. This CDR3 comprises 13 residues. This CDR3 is CASSFSGGGEQFF. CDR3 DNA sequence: TGTGCCAGCAGTTTTTCCGGGGGAGGCGAGCAGTTCTTC.

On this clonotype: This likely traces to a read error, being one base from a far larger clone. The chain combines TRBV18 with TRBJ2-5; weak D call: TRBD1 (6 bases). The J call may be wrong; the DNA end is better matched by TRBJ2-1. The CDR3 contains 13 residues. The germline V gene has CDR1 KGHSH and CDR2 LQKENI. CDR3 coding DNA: TGTGCCAGCTCACCCCAACAGGGTTACGAGCAGTTCTTC. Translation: CASSPQQGYEQFF.

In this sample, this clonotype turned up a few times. Here the CDR3 reads CASSSLLGRTSYEQYF. In DNA form, the CDR3 reads TGTGCCAGCAGTTCCCTCCTGGGACGTACTTCCTACGAGCAGTACTTC. The J gene is TRBJ2-7, the V gene TRBV28; either TRBD1 or TRBD2 may fit D (5 bases each). The germline V gene has CDR1 MDHEN and CDR2 SYDVKM. The ends were cut back, 4 bases at V and 1 base at J, with 17 bases in the middle. The CDR3 has 16 amino acids.

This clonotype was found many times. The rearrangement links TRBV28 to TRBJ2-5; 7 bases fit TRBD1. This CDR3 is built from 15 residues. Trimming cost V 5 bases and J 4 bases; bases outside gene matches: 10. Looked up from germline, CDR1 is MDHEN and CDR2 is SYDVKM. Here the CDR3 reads CASSPPGQTGETQYF. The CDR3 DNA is TGTGCCAGCAGTCCGCCGGGACAGACGGGAGAGACCCAGTACTTC. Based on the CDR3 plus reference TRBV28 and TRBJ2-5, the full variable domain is DVKVTQSSRYLVKRTGEKVFLECVQDMDHENMFWYRQDPGLGLRLIYFSYDVKMKEKGDIPEGYSVSREKKERFSLILESASTNQTSMYLCASSPPGQTGETQYFGPGTRLLVL.

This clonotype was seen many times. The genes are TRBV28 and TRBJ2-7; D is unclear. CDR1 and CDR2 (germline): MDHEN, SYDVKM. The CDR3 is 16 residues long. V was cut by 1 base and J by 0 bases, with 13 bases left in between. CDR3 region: CASSLFGARSSYEQYF. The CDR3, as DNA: TGTGCCAGCAGTTTATTCGGTGCCAGGAGCTCCTACGAGCAGTACTTC.

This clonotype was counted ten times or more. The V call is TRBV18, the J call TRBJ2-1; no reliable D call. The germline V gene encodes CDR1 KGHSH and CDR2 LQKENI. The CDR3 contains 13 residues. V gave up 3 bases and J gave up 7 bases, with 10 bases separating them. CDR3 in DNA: TGTGCCAGCTCACCGGTGACGCGGAATGAGCAGTTCTTC. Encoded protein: CASSPVTRNEQFF.

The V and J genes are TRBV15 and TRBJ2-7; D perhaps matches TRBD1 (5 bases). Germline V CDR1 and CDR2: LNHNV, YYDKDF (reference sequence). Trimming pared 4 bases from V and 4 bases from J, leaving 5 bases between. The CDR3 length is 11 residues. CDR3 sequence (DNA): TGTGCCACCAGCAAGGGGTACGAGCAGTACTTC. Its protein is CATSKGYEQYF.

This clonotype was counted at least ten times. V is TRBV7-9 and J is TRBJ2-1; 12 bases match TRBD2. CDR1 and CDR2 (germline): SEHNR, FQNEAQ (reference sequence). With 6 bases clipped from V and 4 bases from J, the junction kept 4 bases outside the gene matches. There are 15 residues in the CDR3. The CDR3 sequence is CASRRLAGVYNEQFF. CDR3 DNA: TGTGCCAGCAGGCGACTAGCGGGGGTATACAATGAGCAGTTCTTC.

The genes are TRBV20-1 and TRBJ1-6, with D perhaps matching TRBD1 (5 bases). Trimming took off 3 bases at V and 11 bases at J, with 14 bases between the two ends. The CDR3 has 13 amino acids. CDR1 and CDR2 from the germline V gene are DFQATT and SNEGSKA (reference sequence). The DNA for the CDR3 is TGCAGTGCTAGTAAGGGGCTAGTGACACCCCTCCACTTT. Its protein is CSASKGLVTPLHF.

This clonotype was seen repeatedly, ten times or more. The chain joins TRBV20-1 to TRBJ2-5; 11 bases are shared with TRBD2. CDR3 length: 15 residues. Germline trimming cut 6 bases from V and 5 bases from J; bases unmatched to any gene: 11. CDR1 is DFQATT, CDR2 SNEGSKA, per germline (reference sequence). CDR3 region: CSARTSGYWRETQYF. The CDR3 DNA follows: TGCAGTGCCAGGACTAGCGGGTATTGGCGGGAGACCCAGTACTTC.

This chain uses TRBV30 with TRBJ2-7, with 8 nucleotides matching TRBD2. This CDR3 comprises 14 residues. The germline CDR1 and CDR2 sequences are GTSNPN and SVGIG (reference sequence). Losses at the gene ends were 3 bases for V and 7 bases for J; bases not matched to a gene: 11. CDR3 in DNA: TGTGCCTGGAGCCATAGCGGGGATCCCCGGGAGCAGTACTTC. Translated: CAWSHSGDPREQYF.

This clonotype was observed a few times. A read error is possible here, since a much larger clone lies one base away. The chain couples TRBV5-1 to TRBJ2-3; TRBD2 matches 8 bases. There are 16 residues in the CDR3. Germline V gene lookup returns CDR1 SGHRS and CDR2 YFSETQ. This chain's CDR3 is CASSTRTSRIADTQYF. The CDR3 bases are TGTGCCAGCAGCACCCGGACTAGCAGGATCGCAGATACGCAGTATTTT.

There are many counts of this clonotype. CDR3 residues: CASRTGPGTGNSPLHF. CDR3 in DNA: TGTGCCAGCAGAACCGGGCCCGGGACGGGTAATTCACCCCTCCACTTT. This chain joins TRBV12-3 or TRBV12-4 and TRBJ1-6, with D perhaps TRBD1 (5 bases). The CDR3 has 16 amino acids. Trimming took 6 bases from V and 6 from J, leaving 18 bases between them.